This TCR beta chain was captured in a study of T cell repertoires in cytomegalovirus infection. Study-level background: CMV infection plus the matching HLA type was flagged by public TCR beta signatures.

Germline loops: CDR1 SQVTM, CDR2 ANQGSEA. The CDR3 totals 14 residues. V dropped 8 bases and J dropped 4 bases, with 17 bases sitting between them. This clonotype was detected only a few times. Antigen unknown. TCRdb re-called the reads through MiXCR, storing one row per CDR3 protein. The sample has 680,000 or so distinct CDR3 sequences, less than 40% seen once. Overall study results and limits: HLA-C-restricted CMV-specific TCR beta clonotypes were dominant in the ex vivo response. Carriers of CMV and the relevant HLA type were discriminated by public TCR beta frequency.

The sample was PBMCs. The chain uses TRBV29-1 and TRBJ2-2; D perhaps matches TRBD1 (6 bases). The clonotype was recovered from a human donor in good health (CMV status not recorded). Some clones in this sample may be carry-over from other donors' samples. CDR3 coding DNA: TGCAGCATTATCGACCGGGACACCACCGGGGAGCTGTTTTTT. Translating it yields CSIIDRDTTGELFF.